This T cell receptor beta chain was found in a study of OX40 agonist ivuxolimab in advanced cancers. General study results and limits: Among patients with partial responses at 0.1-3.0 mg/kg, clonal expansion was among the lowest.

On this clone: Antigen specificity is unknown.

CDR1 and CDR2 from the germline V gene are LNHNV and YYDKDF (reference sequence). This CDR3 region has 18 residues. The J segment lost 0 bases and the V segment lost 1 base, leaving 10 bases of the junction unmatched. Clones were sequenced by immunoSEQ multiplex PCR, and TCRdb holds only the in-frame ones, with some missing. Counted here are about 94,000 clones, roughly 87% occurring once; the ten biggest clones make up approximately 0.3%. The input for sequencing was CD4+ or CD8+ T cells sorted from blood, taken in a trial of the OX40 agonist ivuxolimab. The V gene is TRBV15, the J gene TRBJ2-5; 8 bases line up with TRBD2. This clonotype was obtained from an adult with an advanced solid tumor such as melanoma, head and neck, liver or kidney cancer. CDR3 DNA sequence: TGTGCCACCAGCAGAGGACTAGCGTTACCAACGTACCAAGAGACCCAGTACTTC. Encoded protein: CATSRGLALPTYQETQYF.